These T cell receptor beta chains were read from a single sample in a study of a mutant IDH1 vaccine in newly diagnosed glioma. TCRdb's table, derived via immunoSEQ multiplex PCR, lists solely in-frame clones and lacks some. The sample includes approximately 60,000 clones, just under 90% of them seen just once. These receptors have no known antigen. Sequenced here: PBMCs, sampled from a glioma patient whose treatment included an IDH1 peptide vaccine. The source of these receptors is a woman aged 40 to 50 with glioma. Both conserved end residues are part of each CDR3. The D gene is left open where the match is weak. Clone size is shown for a subset of rows, as once, few, many or a class of expanded clone.

>TRBD1|TRBV2|.|TRBJ1-2
CASRGDRGLDGYTF
TGTGCCAGCAGAGGGGACAGGGGCCTCGATGGCTACACCTTC
>TRBD2|TRBV5-1|.|TRBJ2-7
CASSGQLAGLREQYF
TGCGCCAGCAGCGGACAACTAGCGGGATTGCGGGAGCAGTACTTC
>.|TRBV29-1|.|TRBJ2-1
CSVEVAGFNEQFF
TGCAGCGTTGAAGTGGCAGGGTTCAATGAGCAGTTCTTC
>.|TRBV27|.|TRBJ1-4
CASRTAFNEKLFF
TGTGCCAGCCGGACAGCCTTCAATGAAAAACTGTTTTTT
>TRBD1|TRBV19|.|TRBJ1-4
CASSIDDRGRPNEKLFF
TGTGCCAGTAGTATTGATGACAGGGGGCGACCTAATGAAAAACTGTTTTTT
>.|TRBV9|.|TRBJ1-1
CASSPSFPNTEAFF
TGTGCCAGCAGCCCCTCATTTCCTAACACTGAAGCTTTCTTT
>.|TRBV11-2|.|TRBJ2-7
CASSLSQTYEQYF
TGTGCCAGCAGCTTATCACAAACCTACGAGCAGTACTTC
>.|TRBV30|.|TRBJ1-5
CAWSRGGWNQPQHF
TGTGCCTGGAGTCGGGGGGGTTGGAATCAGCCCCAGCATTTT
>TRBD1|TRBV13|.|TRBJ2-3
CASRGQGASADTQYF
TGTGCCAGCAGGGGACAGGGGGCGTCGGCAGATACGCAGTATTTT
>.|TRBV6-5|.|TRBJ1-2
CASTMGGAFGYTF
TGTGCCAGCACAATGGGAGGGGCGTTTGGCTACACCTTC
>.|TRBV6-1|.|TRBJ2-7
CASSELRGGEQYF
TGTGCCAGCAGTGAACTCCGCGGCGGAGAGCAGTACTTC
>.|TRBV10-3|few|TRBJ2-2
CAISEGRQPNTGELFF
TGTGCCATCAGTGAGGGACGGCAACCGAACACCGGGGAGCTGTTTTTT
>.|TRBV5-4|.|TRBJ1-2
CASTIGKDGYTF
TGTGCCAGCACCATCGGGAAGGATGGCTACACCTTC
>TRBD2|TRBV13|.|TRBJ2-5
CASSLGLAGQETQYF
TGTGCCAGCAGCTTAGGACTAGCGGGACAAGAGACCCAGTACTTC
>.|TRBV5-4|.|TRBJ1-1
CASSRTGHDTEAFF
TGTGCCAGCAGCAGGACCGGACATGACACTGAAGCTTTCTTT
>.|TRBV2|.|TRBJ1-4
CASAISEKLFF
TGTGCCAGTGCGATCTCGGAAAAACTGTTTTTT
>.|TRBV6-5|few|TRBJ2-2
CATGTDKIPGELFF
TGTGCCACTGGAACTGACAAAATCCCCGGGGAGCTGTTTTTT
>.|TRBV4-1|.|TRBJ2-3
CASSQRSGLTDTQYF
TGCGCCAGCAGCCAGAGAAGCGGGCTCACAGATACGCAGTATTTT
>.|TRBV29-1|.|TRBJ1-1
CSVKTQVNTEAFF
TGCAGCGTTAAGACCCAGGTGAACACTGAAGCTTTCTTT
>.|TRBV19|.|TRBJ1-5
CASSLRGGQPQHF
TGTGCCAGTAGTCTCAGGGGCGGACAGCCCCAGCATTTT
>.|TRBV2|.|TRBJ2-7
CASRVLTVPNEQYF
TGTGCCAGCAGAGTATTGACAGTTCCCAACGAGCAGTACTTC
>.|TRBV7-9|.|TRBJ1-5
CASSLAGGANQPQHF
TGTGCCAGCAGCTTAGCGGGGGGGGCCAATCAGCCCCAGCATTTT
>.|TRBV7-7|medium-sized|TRBJ2-5
CASSLARGNQETQYF
TGTGCTAGCAGCTTAGCGAGGGGGAACCAAGAGACCCAGTACTTC
>.|TRBV7-2|.|TRBJ1-1
CASSYRPTANTEAFF
TGTGCCAGCAGCTACCGACCTACTGCGAACACTGAAGCTTTCTTT
>.|TRBV4-1|.|TRBJ2-3
CASSRDHWEPSTDTQYF
TGCGCCAGCAGCCGCGACCATTGGGAACCTAGCACAGATACGCAGTATTTT
>.|TRBV4-1|few|TRBJ2-3
CASSQDVTGRTQYF
TGCGCCAGCAGCCAAGATGTTACCGGTCGTACGCAGTATTTT
>.|TRBV4-1|once|TRBJ2-2
CASSQDERAPNTGELFF
TGCGCCAGCAGCCAAGATGAGAGGGCCCCGAACACCGGGGAGCTGTTTTTT
>TRBD1|TRBV19|.|TRBJ1-4
CASSMDRGKEKLFF
TGTGCCAGTAGTATGGACAGGGGTAAAGAAAAACTGTTTTTT
>.|TRBV6-6|.|TRBJ1-2
CATFGFEVGYTF
TGTGCCACCTTCGGGTTTGAGGTCGGCTACACCTTC
>TRBD1|TRBV19|.|TRBJ1-5
CASGQGFNQPQHF
TGTGCCTCGGGACAGGGCTTTAATCAGCCCCAGCATTTT
>TRBD2|TRBV30|.|TRBJ2-7
CAWRIPGLAGRSSYEQYF
TGTGCCTGGAGGATACCTGGACTAGCGGGACGGAGCTCCTACGAGCAGTACTTC
>.|TRBV10-3|.|TRBJ2-3
CAISGKLTTLTDTQYF
TGTGCCATCAGTGGAAAACTAACGACCCTCACAGATACGCAGTATTTT
>.|TRBV4-1|.|TRBJ1-2
CASSPLVGSFGNGYTF
TGCGCCAGCAGCCCCCTGGTCGGGTCCTTCGGTAATGGCTACACCTTC
>.|TRBV6-1|.|TRBJ2-1
CASTLIGREKQFF
TGTGCCAGCACCCTCATAGGGCGCGAAAAGCAGTTCTTC
>.|TRBV7-2|.|TRBJ1-2
CASSSGGGMGTNYGYTF
TGTGCCAGCAGCTCTGGGGGAGGGATGGGGACTAACTATGGCTACACCTTC